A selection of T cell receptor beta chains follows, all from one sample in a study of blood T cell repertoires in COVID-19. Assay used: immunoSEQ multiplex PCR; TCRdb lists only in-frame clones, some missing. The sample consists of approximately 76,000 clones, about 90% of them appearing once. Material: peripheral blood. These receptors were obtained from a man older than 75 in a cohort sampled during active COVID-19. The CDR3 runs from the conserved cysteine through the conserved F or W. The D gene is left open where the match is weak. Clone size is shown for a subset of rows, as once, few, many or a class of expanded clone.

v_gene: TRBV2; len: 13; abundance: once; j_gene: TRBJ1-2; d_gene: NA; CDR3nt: TGTGCCAGCAGTGAAGCACAGTCCTATGGCTACACCTTC; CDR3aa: CASSEAQSYGYTF
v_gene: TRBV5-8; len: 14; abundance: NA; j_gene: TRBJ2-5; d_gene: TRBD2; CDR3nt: TGTGCCAGCCGTACTAGCGGTATAAGTGAGACCCAGTACTTC; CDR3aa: CASRTSGISETQYF
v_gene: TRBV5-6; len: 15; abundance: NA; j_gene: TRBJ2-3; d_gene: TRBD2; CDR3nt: TGTGCCAGCAGCTTGGGGACTAGCGGTGCAGATACGCAGTATTTT; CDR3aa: CASSLGTSGADTQYF
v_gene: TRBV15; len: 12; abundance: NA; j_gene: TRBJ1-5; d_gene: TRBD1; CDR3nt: TGTGCCACCAAACAGGGGGGTCAGCCCCAGCATTTT; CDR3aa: CATKQGGQPQHF
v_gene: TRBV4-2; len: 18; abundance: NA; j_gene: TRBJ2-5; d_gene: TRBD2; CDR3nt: TGTGCCAGCAGCCAAGATCCCCAAGGACTAGCGGGGCGGGAGACCCAGTACTTC; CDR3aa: CASSQDPQGLAGRETQYF
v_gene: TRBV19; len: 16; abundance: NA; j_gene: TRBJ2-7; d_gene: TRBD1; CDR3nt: TGTGCCAGTAGTGCCCGGGGCCGGGACAGGGGACCTGAGCAGTACTTC; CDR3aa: CASSARGRDRGPEQYF
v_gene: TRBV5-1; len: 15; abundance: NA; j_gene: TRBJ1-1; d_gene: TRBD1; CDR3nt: TGCGCCAGCAGGCCACCCGGGACAGCTAACACTGAAGCTTTCTTT; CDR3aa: CASRPPGTANTEAFF
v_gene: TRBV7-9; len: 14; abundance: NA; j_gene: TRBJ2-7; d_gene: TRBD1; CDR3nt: TGTGCCAGCACCATGGGGGCAGGGGGCTACGAGCAGTACTTC; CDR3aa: CASTMGAGGYEQYF
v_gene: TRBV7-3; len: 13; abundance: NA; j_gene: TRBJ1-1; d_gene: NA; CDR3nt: TGTGCCAGCAGCTTAAACAGTGACACTGAAGCTTTCTTT; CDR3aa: CASSLNSDTEAFF
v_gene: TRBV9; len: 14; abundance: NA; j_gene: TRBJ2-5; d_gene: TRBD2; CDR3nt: TGTGCCAGCAGCGTAGCTATGGGGGGGGAGACCCAGTACTTC; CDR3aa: CASSVAMGGETQYF
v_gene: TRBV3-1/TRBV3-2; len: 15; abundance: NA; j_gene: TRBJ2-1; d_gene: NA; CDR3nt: TGTGCCAGCAGCCAAGATGGCGGACAGTACAATGAGCAGTTCTTC; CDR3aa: CASSQDGGQYNEQFF
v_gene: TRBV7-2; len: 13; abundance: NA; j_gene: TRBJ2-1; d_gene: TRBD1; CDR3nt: TGTGCCAGCAGCTTACTACAGGGGAATGAGCAGTTCTTC; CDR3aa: CASSLLQGNEQFF
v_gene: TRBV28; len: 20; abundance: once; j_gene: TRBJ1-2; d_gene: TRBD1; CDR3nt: TGTGCCAGCAGTTTATTGGGTGCGCAGGGACAGGGGGCGACTAACTATGGCTACACCTTC; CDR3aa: CASSLLGAQGQGATNYGYTF
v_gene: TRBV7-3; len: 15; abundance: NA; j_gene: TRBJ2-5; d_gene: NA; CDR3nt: TGTGCCAGCAGCCCCTCGCGGGATAGCTTAGAGACCCAGTACTTC; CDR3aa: CASSPSRDSLETQYF
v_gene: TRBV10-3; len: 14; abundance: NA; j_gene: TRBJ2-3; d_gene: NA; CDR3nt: TGTGCCATGAAGAGGCACCTTAGCACAGATACGCAGTATTTT; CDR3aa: CAMKRHLSTDTQYF
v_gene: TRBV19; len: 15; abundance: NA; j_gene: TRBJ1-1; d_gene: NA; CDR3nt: TGTGCCAGTAGTATAGGGGGGCCGGGACCCTTTGAAGCTTTCTTT; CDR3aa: CASSIGGPGPFEAFF
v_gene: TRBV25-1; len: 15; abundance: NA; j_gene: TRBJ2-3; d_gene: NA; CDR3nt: TGTGCCAGCAGTGATTCAGGGGTTTACTCAGATACGCAGTATTTT; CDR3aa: CASSDSGVYSDTQYF
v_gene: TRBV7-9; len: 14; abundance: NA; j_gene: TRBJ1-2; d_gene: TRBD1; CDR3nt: TGTGCCAGCAGACTGGGACAGCATAACTATGGCTACACCTTC; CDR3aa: CASRLGQHNYGYTF
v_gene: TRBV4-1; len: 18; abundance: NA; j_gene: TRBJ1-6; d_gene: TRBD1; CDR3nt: TGCGCCAGCAGCCAGGGGACAGGGGCTGCCATTTATAATTCACCCCTCCACTTT; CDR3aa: CASSQGTGAAIYNSPLHF
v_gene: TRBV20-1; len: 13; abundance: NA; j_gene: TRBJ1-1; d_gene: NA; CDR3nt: TGCAGTACTAGTCCGGAGCATTCGGGAAGAGCTTTCTTT; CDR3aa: CSTSPEHSGRAFF
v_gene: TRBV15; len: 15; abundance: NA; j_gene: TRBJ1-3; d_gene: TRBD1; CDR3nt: TGTGCCACCAGCAGAGGACAGGGGATCGGAAACACCATATATTTT; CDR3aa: CATSRGQGIGNTIYF
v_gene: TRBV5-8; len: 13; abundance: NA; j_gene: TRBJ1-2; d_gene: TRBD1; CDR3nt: TGTGCCAGCAGCGCAGGGGGCCCGGTTGGCTACACCTTC; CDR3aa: CASSAGGPVGYTF
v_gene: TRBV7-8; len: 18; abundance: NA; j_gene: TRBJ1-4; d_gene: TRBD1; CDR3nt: TGTGCCAGCAGCTTCGGTGGGACTCCCGGGACAGAGCAGTCCCAACTGTTTTTT; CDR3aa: CASSFGGTPGTEQSQLFF
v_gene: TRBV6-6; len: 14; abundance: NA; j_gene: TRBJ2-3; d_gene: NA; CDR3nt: TGTGCCAGCAGTCCGCCTGGGACTACAGATACGCAGTATTTT; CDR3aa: CASSPPGTTDTQYF
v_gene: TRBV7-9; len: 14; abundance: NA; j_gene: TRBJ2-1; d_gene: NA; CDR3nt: TGTGCCAGCAGCCCCTCGTTCCCCTACAATGAGCAGTTCTTC; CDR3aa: CASSPSFPYNEQFF
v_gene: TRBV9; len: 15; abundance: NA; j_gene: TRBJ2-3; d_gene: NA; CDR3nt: TGTGCCAGCAGCGTAGACTTGTCAAGCACAGATACGCAGTATTTT; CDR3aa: CASSVDLSSTDTQYF
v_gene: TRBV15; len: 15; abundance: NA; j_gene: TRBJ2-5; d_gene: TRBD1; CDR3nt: TGTGCCACCAGCAGGTCGACAGGGGCCTCGGAGACCCAGTACTTC; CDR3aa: CATSRSTGASETQYF
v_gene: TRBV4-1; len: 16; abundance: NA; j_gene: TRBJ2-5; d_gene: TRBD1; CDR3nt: TGCGCCAGCAGCCAAGTAGGGGGGACAGGGCAAGAGACCCAGTACTTC; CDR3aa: CASSQVGGTGQETQYF
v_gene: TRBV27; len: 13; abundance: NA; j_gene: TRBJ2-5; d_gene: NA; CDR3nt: TGTGCCAGCAGTTTTAGCGCAAGAGAGACCCAGTACTTC; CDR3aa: CASSFSARETQYF
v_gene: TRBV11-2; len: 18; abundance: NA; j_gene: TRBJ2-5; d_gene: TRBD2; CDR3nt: TGTGCCAGCAGCTTGACTAGCGGGGAGTCTCCCGTCCAGGGGACCCAGTACTTC; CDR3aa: CASSLTSGESPVQGTQYF
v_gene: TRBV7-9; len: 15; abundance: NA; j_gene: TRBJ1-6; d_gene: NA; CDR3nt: TGTGCCAGCAGCTTAGAGGCAGGGTATAATTCACCCCTCCACTTT; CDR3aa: CASSLEAGYNSPLHF
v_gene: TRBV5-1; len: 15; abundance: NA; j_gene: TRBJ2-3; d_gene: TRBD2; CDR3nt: TGCGCCAGCAGCCCGTCGCGGGGGGGCACAGATACGCAGTATTTT; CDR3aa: CASSPSRGGTDTQYF
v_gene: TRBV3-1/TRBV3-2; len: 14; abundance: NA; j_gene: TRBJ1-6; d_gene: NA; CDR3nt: TGTGCCAGCAGCCACAGGGGCATCGATTCACCCCTCCACTTT; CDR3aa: CASSHRGIDSPLHF
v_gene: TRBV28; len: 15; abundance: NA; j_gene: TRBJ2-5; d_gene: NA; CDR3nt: TGTGCCAGCAGTTTTCTGGCCGGGGGTTCAGAGACCCAGTACTTC; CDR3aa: CASSFLAGGSETQYF
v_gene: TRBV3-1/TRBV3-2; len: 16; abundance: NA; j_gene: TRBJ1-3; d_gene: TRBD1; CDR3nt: TGTGCCAGCAGCCCGCAGGGGGCGCGGTCTGGAAACACCATATATTTT; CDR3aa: CASSPQGARSGNTIYF
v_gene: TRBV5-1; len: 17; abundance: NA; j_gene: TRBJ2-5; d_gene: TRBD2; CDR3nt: TGCGCCAGCAGCTTATCACTAGCGGGGGGGCAGGCGGAGACCCAGTACTTC; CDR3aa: CASSLSLAGGQAETQYF